This entry lists 30 T cell receptor beta chains sequenced from one sample in a study of blood T cell repertoires in COVID-19. Assay used: immunoSEQ multiplex PCR; TCRdb lists only in-frame clones, some missing. The data hold under 250,000 clones, with roughly 88% observed a single time. Source material: peripheral blood. Every receptor here comes from a human donor in a cohort sampled during active COVID-19.

The chain is built from TRBV14 and TRBJ2-4, with 12 bases aligning to TRBD2. CDR3 length equals 16 residues. V lost 4 bases to trimming and J lost 7 bases; unmatched junction nucleotides: 8. CDR1 is SGHDN, CDR2 FVKESK, per germline. Written as DNA, the CDR3 is TGTGCCAGCAGCCTCCGGGCTAGCGGGAGGGCGAACATTCAGTACTTC. Residues: CASSLRASGRANIQYF.

The V and J genes are TRBV2 and TRBJ1-5, with 9 nucleotides matching TRBD1. The CDR3 has 14 amino acids. From germline, CDR1 is SNHLY and CDR2 FYNNEI. V lost 6 bases and J lost 5; bases outside the gene matches: 5. The CDR3 nucleotides read TGTGCCAGCAGGTTCGACAGGGGGGATCAGCCCCAGCATTTT. Amino acid sequence: CASRFDRGDQPQHF.

This chain connects TRBV5-6 to TRBJ2-1; TRBD1 aligns across 7 bases. The junction had 6 bases not matched to a gene; V was cut back by 4 bases and J by 5 bases. The CDR3 has 14 amino acids. Germline V CDR1 and CDR2: SGHDT, YYEEEE. CDR3: CASSPPGQHNEQFF. For the CDR3, the DNA is TGTGCCAGCAGCCCACCGGGACAGCACAATGAGCAGTTCTTC.

J is TRBJ2-1 and V is TRBV14; D gene uncertain. CDR1 and CDR2 from the germline V gene are SGHDN and FVKESK. The CDR3 covers 15 residues. Deletions cut 4 bases from V and 0 bases from J, with 10 bases between. The DNA of the CDR3 is TGTGCCAGCAGCCCCTTACTAAGCTCCTACAATGAGCAGTTCTTC. Translated, it gives CASSPLLSSYNEQFF.

This clone was picked up a small number of times. The chain recombines TRBV5-6 with TRBJ1-6; 7 nucleotides match TRBD1. The germline gives CDR1 SGHDT, CDR2 YYEEEE. Losses at the gene ends were 1 base for V and 8 bases for J; bases not matched to a gene: 3. This CDR3 region has 14 residues. This CDR3 reads CASSLNRGDSPLHF. CDR3 DNA: TGTGCCAGCAGCTTGAACAGGGGAGATTCACCCCTCCACTTT.

The sample holds one count of this clone. The chain couples TRBV7-8 to TRBJ2-3; 11 nucleotides align to TRBD2. This CDR3 contains 15 residues. Germline V CDR1 and CDR2: SGHVS, FQNEAQ. J lost 3 bases, V lost 5 bases, and 4 bases had no gene match. This CDR3 reads CASSPASGRTDTQYF. CDR3 nucleotides: TGTGCCAGCAGCCCCGCTAGCGGGAGGACAGATACGCAGTATTTT.

V is TRBV2 and J is TRBJ2-2; possibly TRBD2 for D (6 bases). Trimming shortened V by 7 bases and J by 0 bases, and 9 bases separated the two germline ends. This CDR3 region has 14 residues. Germline values: CDR1 SNHLY, CDR2 FYNNEI. The CDR3 DNA follows: TGTGCCAGCAAGTCTAGCGCGAACACCGGGGAGCTGTTTTTT. It codes for CASKSSANTGELFF.

This sequence joins TRBV7-9 and TRBJ2-1; TRBD1 matches at 7 bases. V shed 4 bases, J shed 5 bases, and the junction held 5 bases outside the gene matches. CDR1 and CDR2 from the germline V gene are SEHNR and FQNEAQ (reference sequence). The CDR3 extends over 14 amino acids. CDR3 in DNA: TGTGCCAGCAGCTCGACAGGGCCACACAATGAGCAGTTCTTC. Translating gives CASSSTGPHNEQFF.

The chain combines TRBV6-1 with TRBJ1-4; D gene uncertain. Germline V lookup: CDR1 MNHNS, CDR2 SASEGT. The germline V and J ends were trimmed by 3 bases and 6 bases, with 11 bases remaining between them. This CDR3 region has 14 residues. This chain's CDR3 is CASSDRLSDEKLFF. The CDR3 nucleotides read TGTGCCAGCAGTGACAGGTTGTCTGATGAAAAACTGTTTTTT.

This chain uses TRBV6-1 with TRBJ1-2; D remains unclear. V was shortened by 2 bases and J by 3 bases, with 7 bases between the two germline ends. The germline V gene has CDR1 MNHNS and CDR2 SASEGT. The CDR3 covers 13 residues. In DNA, the CDR3 is TGTGCCAGCAGTGAATGGAGCGACTATGGCTACACCTTC. Protein product: CASSEWSDYGYTF.

The rearrangement joins TRBV3-1 (or the pseudogene TRBV3-2) to TRBJ2-1; possible D gene TRBD2, 5 bases. Germline-derived CDR1 and CDR2 are LGHDT and YNNKEL (reference sequence). This CDR3 spans 13 amino acids. Trimming pared 5 bases from V and 9 bases from J, leaving 14 bases between. In nucleotides, the CDR3 is TGTGCCAGCAGCGAGGGTAGAATTGGTGAGCAGTTCTTC. Its translation is CASSEGRIGEQFF.

The chain links TRBV4-1 to TRBJ2-7, with a possible D match to TRBD2 (6 bases). The ends were cut back, 1 base at V and 1 base at J, with 11 bases in the middle. The length of the CDR3 is 15 residues. CDR1 and CDR2 (germline): MGHRA, YSYEKL. CDR3 in DNA: TGCGCCAGCAGCCAAGGTTCAGGGAGGTCCTACGAGCAGTACTTC. Its translation is CASSQGSGRSYEQYF.

The chain combines TRBV18 with TRBJ2-2, with TRBD1 matching 7 bases. With 4 bases clipped from V and 0 bases from J, the junction kept 5 bases outside the gene matches. The CDR3 sequence is 16 residues long. Germline CDR1 reads KGHSH; CDR2 reads LQKENI. The CDR3 DNA is TGTGCCAGCTCACAACGGACAGGCTCGAACACCGGGGAGCTGTTTTTT. It is translated as CASSQRTGSNTGELFF.

The chain carries TRBV6-5 and TRBJ2-2; TRBD1 is a possible D gene (7 bases). Trimming removed 6 bases at V and 5 bases at J, with 13 bases between. The CDR3 sequence is 14 residues long. Germline V gene sequence: CDR1 MNHEY, CDR2 SVGAGI. CDR3 sequence (DNA): TGTGCCAGCAGGCGGGACAGCTCAACCGGGGAGCTGTTTTTT. This sequence encodes CASRRDSSTGELFF.

The V call is TRBV20-1, the J call TRBJ2-4; D may be TRBD2 (6 bases). In germline, CDR1 is DFQATT, CDR2 SNEGSKA (reference sequence). The V end was cut by 3 bases, the J end by 2 bases, with 14 bases between. The CDR3 runs to 15 residues. CDR3 protein: CSASVPTSPKNIQYF. In DNA form, the CDR3 reads TGCAGTGCTAGTGTCCCGACTAGTCCCAAAAACATTCAGTACTTC.

The chain links TRBV2 to TRBJ1-5, with D perhaps TRBD1 (5 bases). Deletions cut 5 bases from V and 4 bases from J, with 15 bases between. The CDR3 contains 15 residues. Looked up from germline, CDR1 is SNHLY and CDR2 is FYNNEI. The CDR3 sequence: CASSPQGLPNQPQHF. CDR3 coding DNA: TGTGCCAGCAGTCCCCAGGGCCTGCCAAATCAGCCCCAGCATTTT.

This clone has just one count. This sequence joins TRBV28 and TRBJ2-5, with a tentative D call TRBD2 (5 bases). The V end lost 8 bases, the J end lost 5 bases, and 18 bases lay between the germline ends. This CDR3 spans 14 amino acids. Germline V gene lookup returns CDR1 MDHEN and CDR2 SYDVKM. CDR3 region: CASGTREPLETQYF. Here the CDR3 DNA reads TGTGCCAGCGGAACCCGGGAACCTTTGGAGACCCAGTACTTC. Drawing the rest from reference TRBV28 and TRBJ2-5, the complete variable domain is DVKVTQSSRYLVKRTGEKVFLECVQDMDHENMFWYRQDPGLGLRLIYFSYDVKMKEKGDIPEGYSVSREKKERFSLILESASTNQTSMYLCASGTREPLETQYFGPGTRLLVL.

The gene calls are TRBV27 and TRBJ2-7, with TRBD2 identical over 8 bases. The germline CDR1 and CDR2 sequences are MNHEY and SMNVEV (reference sequence). This CDR3 comprises 13 residues. With 7 bases clipped from V and 6 bases from J, the junction kept 8 bases outside the gene matches. The CDR3 bases are TGTGCCAGCATTCAGCGGGAGTCGGGCGAGCAGTACTTC. It translates to CASIQRESGEQYF.

The CDR3 nucleotides are TGTGCCAGCAGCGTACGGGCGGAAGGAGGCACGCAGTATTTT. It specifies CASSVRAEGGTQYF. This chain uses TRBV9 with TRBJ2-3; D might be TRBD2 (5 bases). Germline-derived CDR1 and CDR2 are SGDLS and YYNGEE. The ends were cut back, 1 base at V and 9 bases at J, with 15 bases in the middle. The CDR3 sequence is 14 residues long.

In this sample, this clone turned up a few times. The CDR3 sequence: CASTANSGVSQPQHF. CDR3 DNA sequence: TGTGCCAGCACCGCGAACTCGGGGGTTTCTCAGCCCCAGCATTTT. V and J are TRBV2 and TRBJ1-5, with D possibly matching TRBD1 (5 bases). The CDR3 loop spans 15 amino acids. CDR1 and CDR2 from the germline V gene are SNHLY and FYNNEI. The V end was cut by 7 bases, the J end by 6 bases, with 19 bases between.

This clone was counted ten times or more. This chain joins TRBV28 and TRBJ2-2; 9 bases are a match to TRBD2. V dropped 6 bases and J dropped 6; count of bases not matched to a gene: 5. Germline lookup yields CDR1 MDHEN and CDR2 SYDVKM. This CDR3 is built from 14 residues. The DNA of the CDR3 is TGTGCCAGCAGCCAGGGCGGGAGGGCCGGGGAGCTGTTTTTT. Protein product: CASSQGGRAGELFF. Full variable domain (remainder filled in from reference TRBV28 and TRBJ2-2): DVKVTQSSRYLVKRTGEKVFLECVQDMDHENMFWYRQDPGLGLRLIYFSYDVKMKEKGDIPEGYSVSREKKERFSLILESASTNQTSMYLCASSQGGRAGELFFGEGSRLTVL.

The chain is built from TRBV7-8 and TRBJ2-7; D ambiguous. This CDR3 has 13 amino acids. Germline CDR1 reads SGHVS; CDR2 reads FQNEAQ. V was cut by 5 bases and J by 3 bases, with 11 bases left in between. The CDR3 nucleotides read TGTGCCAGCAGCCGTCCTTCCGGCTACGAGCAGTACTTC. This sequence encodes CASSRPSGYEQYF.

The J gene is TRBJ2-7, the V gene TRBV10-2; 7 nucleotides agree with TRBD2. V gave up 9 bases and J gave up 0 bases; unmatched junction bases: 8. Germline CDR1 reads WSHSY; CDR2 reads SAAADI. The CDR3 covers 14 residues. The CDR3: CASGRDYSSYEQYF. The CDR3 DNA is TGCGCCAGTGGTAGGGACTACAGCTCCTACGAGCAGTACTTC.

The chain has TRBV5-1 and TRBJ2-7, with 10 bases matching TRBD2. Unmatched junction bases numbered 3, after V lost 0 bases and J lost 3 bases. Germline V gene sequence: CDR1 SGHRS, CDR2 YFSETQ. The CDR3 is 15 amino acids. For the CDR3, the DNA is TGCGCCAGCAGCTTGGAACTAGCGGGACGCTACGAGCAGTACTTC. Residues: CASSLELAGRYEQYF.

V is TRBV23-1 and J is TRBJ2-1; TRBD1 agrees at 8 bases. TRBV23-1 is an ORF for which the function is uncertain. This CDR3 has 16 amino acids. Trimming removed 4 bases from V and 5 bases from J; junction bases left unmatched: 10. CDR3 loop: CASSPVNRGKDNEQFF. The CDR3 region has the DNA TGCGCCAGCAGTCCCGTCAACAGGGGGAAGGACAATGAGCAGTTCTTC.

This chain connects TRBV7-2 to TRBJ1-2; D not resolved. This CDR3 is built from 15 residues. Deletions cut 5 bases from V and 4 bases from J, with 17 bases between. Per germline, CDR1 SGHTA and CDR2 FQGNSA. The CDR3 DNA sequence: TGTGCCAGCAGCCGGACGGTCCCGGGAATCTATGGCTACACCTTC. Translating it yields CASSRTVPGIYGYTF.

The V gene is TRBV3-1 (or the pseudogene TRBV3-2), the J gene TRBJ1-6, with 8 bases fitting TRBD1. The CDR3 is 15 amino acids. V shed 4 bases, J shed 9 bases, and the junction held 8 bases outside the gene matches. Germline V CDR1 and CDR2: LGHDT, YNNKEL (reference sequence). The CDR3 is CASSRGQGGGSPLHF. The CDR3 nucleotides read TGTGCCAGCAGCCGCGGACAGGGTGGCGGTTCACCCCTCCACTTT.

The chain employs TRBV6-5 and TRBJ2-7; D unresolved. Between the trimmed V and J ends, which lost 4 bases and 5 bases, there was a span of 6 bases. CDR1 is MNHEY, CDR2 SVGAGI, per germline. The CDR3 spans 11 residues. CDR3 in DNA: TGTGCCAGCAGTTCTCTAAACGAGCAGTACTTC. Amino acid sequence: CASSSLNEQYF.

The rearrangement uses TRBV7-2 and TRBJ2-3; TRBD2 agrees at 11 bases. From germline, CDR1 is SGHTA and CDR2 FQGNSA. This CDR3 has 15 amino acids. V shed 4 bases, J shed 4 bases, and the junction held 4 bases outside the gene matches. Written as DNA, the CDR3 is TGTGCCAGCAGCTCGACTAGCGGGAAATCAGATACGCAGTATTTT. It yields the protein CASSSTSGKSDTQYF. Full variable domain (outside the CDR3, taken from reference TRBV7-2 and TRBJ2-3): GAGVSQSPSNKVTEKGKDVELRCDPISGHTALYWYRQSLGQGLEFLIYFQGNSAPDKSGLPSDRFSAERTGGSVSTLTIQRTQQEDSAVYLCASSSTSGKSDTQYFGPGTRLTVL.

The J gene is TRBJ2-7, the V gene TRBV6-5; 8 nucleotides agree with TRBD2. Trimming at V came to 5 bases and at J to 6 bases, leaving 3 bases not matched to a gene. CDR3 size: 12 residues. Looked up from germline, CDR1 is MNHEY and CDR2 is SVGAGI. CDR3 sequence reads: CASSPGGGEQYF. The DNA for the CDR3 is TGTGCCAGCAGTCCGGGGGGGGGCGAGCAGTACTTC.